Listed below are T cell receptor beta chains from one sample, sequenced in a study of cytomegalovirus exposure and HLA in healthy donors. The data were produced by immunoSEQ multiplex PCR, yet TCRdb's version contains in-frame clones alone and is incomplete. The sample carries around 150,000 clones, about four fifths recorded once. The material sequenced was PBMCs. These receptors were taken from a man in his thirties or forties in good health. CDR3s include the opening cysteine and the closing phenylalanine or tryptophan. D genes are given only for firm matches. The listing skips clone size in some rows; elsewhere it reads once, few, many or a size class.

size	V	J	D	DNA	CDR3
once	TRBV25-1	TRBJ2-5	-	TGTGCCAGCAGTGCCCCGCGGGGTTGGGAGACCCAGTACTTC	CASSAPRGWETQYF
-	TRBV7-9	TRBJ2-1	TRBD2	TGTGCCAGCAGCCGACCTAGCGGGAGGCTACCCAATGAGCAGTTCTTC	CASSRPSGRLPNEQFF
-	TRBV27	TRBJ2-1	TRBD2	TGTGCCAGCAGGGGAAACCGGGACTACTACAATGAGCAGTTCTTC	CASRGNRDYYNEQFF
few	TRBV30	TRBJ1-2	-	TGTGCCTGGAGCTCCAGGGCCCGATATGGCTACACCTTC	CAWSSRARYGYTF
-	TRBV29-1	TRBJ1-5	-	TGCAGCGTCCTGACAGGAGTCAATCAGCCCCAGCATTTT	CSVLTGVNQPQHF
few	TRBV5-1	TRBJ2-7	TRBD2	TGCGCCAGCAGCCCCCGGGCGGGAGGGGGCTCCTACGAGCAGTACTTC	CASSPRAGGGSYEQYF
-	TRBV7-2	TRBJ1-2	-	TGTGCCAGCAGCAAACGGACAGACTATGGCTACACCTTC	CASSKRTDYGYTF
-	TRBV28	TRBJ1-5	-	TGTGCCAGCGCCTCTACAGGGAATGGTCAGCCCCAGCATTTT	CASASTGNGQPQHF
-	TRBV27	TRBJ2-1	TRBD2	TGTGCCAGCAAAAGGGCTAGCGGATACAATGAGCAGTTCTTC	CASKRASGYNEQFF
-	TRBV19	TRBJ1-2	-	TGTGCCAGTAGTATAGCCGGGGGAAGAGGCTATGGCTACACCTTC	CASSIAGGRGYGYTF
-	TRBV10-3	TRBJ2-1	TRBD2	TGTGCCATCAGTGCCGGGAGGGCCGGAGATGAGCAGTTCTTC	CAISAGRAGDEQFF
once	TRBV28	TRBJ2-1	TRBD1	TGTGCCAGCAGCGTAATTTGGACAGGATCCAATGAGCAGTTCTTC	CASSVIWTGSNEQFF
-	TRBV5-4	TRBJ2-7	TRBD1	TGTGCCAGCAGCGGCGACAGGGTGGTGACCTACGAGCAGTACTTC	CASSGDRVVTYEQYF
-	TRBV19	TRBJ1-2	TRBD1	TGTGCCAGTAAGGACAGGGGGCACGGCTACACCTTC	CASKDRGHGYTF
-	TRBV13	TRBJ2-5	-	TGTGCCAGCAGCGCGCGGCCAGTAAATGAGGAGACCCAGTACTTC	CASSARPVNEETQYF
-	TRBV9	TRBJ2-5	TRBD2	TGTGCCAGCAGCGGGACTAGCGGATATTATCTGGGGGAGACCCAGTACTTC	CASSGTSGYYLGETQYF
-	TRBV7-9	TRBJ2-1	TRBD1	TGTTCCAGTTTTAGGACAGGGAGCTCCTACAATGAGCAGTTCTTC	CSSFRTGSSYNEQFF
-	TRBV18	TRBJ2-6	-	TGTGCCAGCTCACTCCACCCGGGGACAACGGGGGCCAACGTCCTGACTTTC	CASSLHPGTTGANVLTF
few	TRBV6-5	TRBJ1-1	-	TGTGCCAGCAGTTACTTCGGCGGAGAAGCTTTCTTT	CASSYFGGEAFF
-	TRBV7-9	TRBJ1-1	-	TGTGCCAGCAGCTTAGGGACAATAGAAGCTTTCTTT	CASSLGTIEAFF
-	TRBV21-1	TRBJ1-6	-	TGTGCCAGCACTCAGGGGTTCCCTCGGGTTTCACCCCTCCACTTT	CASTQGFPRVSPLHF
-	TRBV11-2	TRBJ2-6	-	TGTGCCAGCAGCTCAACAGGGAATGGGGCCAACGTCCTGACTTTC	CASSSTGNGANVLTF
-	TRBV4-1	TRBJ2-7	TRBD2	TGCGCCAGCAGCCAAGGGGGCCCTGCGGGAGAGGTGTCCTACGAGCAGTACTTC	CASSQGGPAGEVSYEQYF
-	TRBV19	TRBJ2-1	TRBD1	TGTGCCAGTAGGGGACAGCCAGCCTACAATGAGCAGTTCTTC	CASRGQPAYNEQFF
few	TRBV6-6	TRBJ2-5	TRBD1	TGTGCCAGCAGTTCCCCGACAGGGGGCCGTGAGACCCAGTACTTC	CASSSPTGGRETQYF
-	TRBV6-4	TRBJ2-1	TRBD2	TGTGCCAGCAGTGACACAGCGGGAGGGCGGAATGAGCAGTTCTTC	CASSDTAGGRNEQFF
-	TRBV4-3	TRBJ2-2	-	TGCGCCAGCAGCCAAGATTCGGCAGGCACCGGGGAGCTGTTTTTT	CASSQDSAGTGELFF
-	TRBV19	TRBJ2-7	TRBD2	TGTGCCAGTAGTTTACTAGCGGGAGAAGGTCGGTCCTACGAGCAGTACTTC	CASSLLAGEGRSYEQYF
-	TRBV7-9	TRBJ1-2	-	TGTTCCAGCAGGCTTACTGGAGGGGCGTATGGCTACACCTTC	CSSRLTGGAYGYTF
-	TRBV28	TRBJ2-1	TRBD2	TGTGCCAGCAGATATACGGGACTAGCGGTCAATGAGCAGTTCTTC	CASRYTGLAVNEQFF
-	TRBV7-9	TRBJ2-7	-	TGTGCCAGCAGCTTAGGTGGGGGTGGGGGCTACGAGCAGTACTTC	CASSLGGGGGYEQYF
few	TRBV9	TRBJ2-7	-	TGTGCCAGCAGCGTAGGGGGAGGAACCTACGAGCAGTACTTC	CASSVGGGTYEQYF
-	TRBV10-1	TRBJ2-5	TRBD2	TGCGCCAGCAGCCTGGGACTAGCGGGAGGCCGGGAGACCCAGTACTTC	CASSLGLAGGRETQYF
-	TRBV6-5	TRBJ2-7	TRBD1	TGTGCCAGCAGTTCCCCCTCCGGGACAGGCGACGCCGAGCAGTACTTC	CASSSPSGTGDAEQYF
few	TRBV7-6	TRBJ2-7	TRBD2	TGTGCCAGCAGCCCGACTAGCGGGTTTGCCTACGAGCAGTACTTC	CASSPTSGFAYEQYF
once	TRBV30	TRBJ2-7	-	TGTGCCTGGAGCGCCGGGACAACCCAAGCCGAGCAGTACTTC	CAWSAGTTQAEQYF
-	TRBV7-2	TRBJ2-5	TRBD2	TGTGCCAGCAGCTTAGTAGGATCCCCGGGGGGGGAGACCCAGTACTTC	CASSLVGSPGGETQYF
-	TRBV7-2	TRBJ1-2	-	TGTGCCAGCAGCTCCGGGACAATGAGACGGGGCTACACCTTC	CASSSGTMRRGYTF
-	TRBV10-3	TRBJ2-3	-	TGTGCCATCGCAACTCGGGACTCCACCACAGATACGCAGTATTTT	CAIATRDSTTDTQYF
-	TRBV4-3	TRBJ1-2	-	TGCGCCAGCAGCCAAGATAGGCAGGGCAGGGGCTACACCTTC	CASSQDRQGRGYTF
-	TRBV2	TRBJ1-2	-	TGTGCCAGCAGTGCCGACAGCTACTATGGCTACACCTTC	CASSADSYYGYTF
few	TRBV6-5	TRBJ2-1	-	TGTGCCAGCAGCCTCGACTACTACAATGAGCAGTTCTTC	CASSLDYYNEQFF
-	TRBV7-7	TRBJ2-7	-	TGTGCTAGCAGCCCATCCCGGGGATCCTACGAGCAGTACTTC	CASSPSRGSYEQYF
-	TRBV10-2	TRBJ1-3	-	TGCGCCAGCAGGATGGTCGGTGACACCATATATTTT	CASRMVGDTIYF
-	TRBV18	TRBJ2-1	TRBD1	TGTGCCAGCTCAGTAAGACAGGGGAACAATGAGCAGTTCTTC	CASSVRQGNNEQFF
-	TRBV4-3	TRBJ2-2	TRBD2	TGCGCCAGCAGCCAAGAACTAGCGGGAGGGCCAAACACCGGGGAGCTGTTTTTT	CASSQELAGGPNTGELFF
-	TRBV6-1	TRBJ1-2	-	TGTGCCAGCACCCAAACGGGGAGTGAGAATGGCTACACCTTC	CASTQTGSENGYTF
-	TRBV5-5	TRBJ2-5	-	TGTGCCAGCAGCTTAAAGACTAGTCGGGAAGAGACCCAGTACTTC	CASSLKTSREETQYF
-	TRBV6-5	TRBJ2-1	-	TGTGCCAGCAGTTACTCCTTCGAGGGAAGTGAGCAGTTCTTC	CASSYSFEGSEQFF
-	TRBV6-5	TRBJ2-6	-	TGTGCCAGCAGTTACGGCCCAGGGACTGGGGCCAACGTCCTGACTTTC	CASSYGPGTGANVLTF